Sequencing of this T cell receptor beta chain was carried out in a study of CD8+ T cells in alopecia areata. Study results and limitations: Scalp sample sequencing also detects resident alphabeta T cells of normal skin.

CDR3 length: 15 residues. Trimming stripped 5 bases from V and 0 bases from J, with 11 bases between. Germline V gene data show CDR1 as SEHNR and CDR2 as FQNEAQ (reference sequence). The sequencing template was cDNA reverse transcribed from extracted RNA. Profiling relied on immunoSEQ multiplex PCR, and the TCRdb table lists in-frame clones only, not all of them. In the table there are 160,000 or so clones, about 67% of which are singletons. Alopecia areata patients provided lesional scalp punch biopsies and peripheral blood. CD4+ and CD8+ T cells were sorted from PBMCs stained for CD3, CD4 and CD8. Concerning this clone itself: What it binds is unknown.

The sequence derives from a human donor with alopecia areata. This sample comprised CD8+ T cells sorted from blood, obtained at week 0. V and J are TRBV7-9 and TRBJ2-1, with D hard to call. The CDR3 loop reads CASSRTESSYNEQFF. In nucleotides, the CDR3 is TGTGCCAGCAGCAGGACGGAAAGCTCCTACAATGAGCAGTTCTTC.